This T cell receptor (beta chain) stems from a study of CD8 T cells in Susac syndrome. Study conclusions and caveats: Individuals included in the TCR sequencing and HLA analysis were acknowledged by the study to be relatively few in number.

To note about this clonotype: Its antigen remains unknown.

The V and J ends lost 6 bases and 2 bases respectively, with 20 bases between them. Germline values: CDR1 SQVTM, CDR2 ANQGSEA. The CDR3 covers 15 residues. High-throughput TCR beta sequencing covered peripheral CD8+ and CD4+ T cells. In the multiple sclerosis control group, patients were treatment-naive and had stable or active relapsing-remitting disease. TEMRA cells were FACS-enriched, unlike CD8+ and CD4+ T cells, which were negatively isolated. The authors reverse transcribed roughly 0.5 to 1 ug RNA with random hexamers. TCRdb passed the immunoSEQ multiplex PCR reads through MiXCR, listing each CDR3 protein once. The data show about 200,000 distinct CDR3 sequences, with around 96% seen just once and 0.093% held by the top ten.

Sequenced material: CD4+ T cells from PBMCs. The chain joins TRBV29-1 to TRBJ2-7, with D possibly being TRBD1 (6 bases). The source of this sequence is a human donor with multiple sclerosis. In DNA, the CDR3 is TGCAGCGTGACAAGGGGGACGGTCGGTACCTACGAGCAGTACTTC. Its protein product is CSVTRGTVGTYEQYF.